These 30 T cell receptor beta chains originate from one sample sequenced in a study of blood T cell repertoires in COVID-19. The repertoire was sequenced with immunoSEQ multiplex PCR; TCRdb's copy has only in-frame clones and lacks some. Of 150,000 to 200,000 clones listed, 80% to 90% are singletons. The material sequenced was peripheral blood. Every receptor here comes from a woman older than 75 with COVID-19, enrolled during active disease.

This chain links TRBV3-1 (or the pseudogene TRBV3-2) with TRBJ1-2, with D tentatively TRBD1 (5 bases). The germline V gene has CDR1 LGHDT and CDR2 YNNKEL (reference sequence). The CDR3 runs 13 residues. Deletions cut 4 bases from V and 8 bases from J, with 14 bases between. The CDR3 spells CASSLSGTPGYTF. The CDR3 coding sequence is TGTGCCAGCAGCCTTTCCGGGACTCCAGGCTACACCTTC.

This clone came up once. The chain employs TRBV30 and TRBJ2-4, with D tentatively TRBD2 (5 bases). V lost 1 base and J 10 bases, leaving 11 bases between the germline ends. This CDR3 spans 12 amino acids. CDR1 and CDR2 from the germline V gene are GTSNPN and SVGIG (reference sequence). The CDR3 here is CAWSGGPRIQYF. The CDR3 coding sequence is TGTGCCTGGAGTGGAGGGCCGAGGATTCAGTACTTC.

This chain joins TRBV18 and TRBJ2-7; possibly TRBD2 for D (5 bases). Trimming removed 2 bases from V and 4 bases from J, with 9 bases in between. Germline assignment: CDR1 KGHSH and CDR2 LQKENI. CDR3 length: 13 amino acids. The CDR3 DNA sequence: TGTGCCAGCTCACCAGATTGGAGGTACGAGCAGTACTTC. Translation: CASSPDWRYEQYF.

This clone was found a few times. V usage is TRBV6-2 or TRBV6-3 and J usage is TRBJ2-7; D is uncertain. This CDR3 region has 11 residues. CDR1 and CDR2 from the germline V gene are MNHEY and SVGEGT. V lost 8 bases to trimming and J lost 3 bases, with 8 bases between them. Written as DNA, the CDR3 is TGTGCCAGCGGCCCTCTCTACGAGCAGTACTTC. Protein product: CASGPLYEQYF.

The chain employs TRBV18 and TRBJ2-5; D gene uncertain. The CDR3 contains 11 residues. Trimming took off 5 bases at V and 2 bases at J, with 3 bases between the two ends. The V gene's germline CDR1 is KGHSH and CDR2 LQKENI. The CDR3 loop is CASSTQETQYF. For the CDR3, the DNA is TGTGCCAGCTCAACACAAGAGACCCAGTACTTC.

This sequence joins TRBV14 and TRBJ1-6; D is ambiguous. The CDR3 contains 15 residues. CDR1 and CDR2 (germline): SGHDN, FVKESK. Trimming removed 2 bases at V and 7 bases at J, with 12 bases between. CDR3 amino acids: CASSQIDRRNSPLHF. CDR3 DNA sequence: TGTGCCAGCAGCCAAATTGACCGGAGGAATTCACCCCTCCACTTT.

V is TRBV5-1 and J is TRBJ2-5, with 7 bases identical to TRBD1. CDR3 size: 16 residues. The V gene end was trimmed by 0 bases and the J gene end by 5 bases; junction bases not matched to a gene: 10. Germline assignment: CDR1 SGHRS and CDR2 YFSETQ. The CDR3 reads CASSLAEGGRVETQYF. For the CDR3, the DNA is TGCGCCAGCAGCTTGGCCGAAGGGGGCAGGGTCGAGACCCAGTACTTC.

The chain combines TRBV11-2 with TRBJ2-1, with 8 bases fitting TRBD2. Germline trimming cut 5 bases from V and 8 bases from J; bases unmatched to any gene: 17. The CDR3 contains 17 residues. The germline V gene encodes CDR1 SGHAT and CDR2 FQNNGV. CDR3 sequence: CASSPGMASGRRYEQFF. CDR3 in DNA: TGTGCCAGCAGCCCAGGAATGGCTAGCGGGCGGAGGTATGAGCAGTTCTTC.

The J gene is TRBJ1-4, the V gene TRBV4-2; possible D gene TRBD1, 5 bases. Germline V gene data show CDR1 as LGHNA and CDR2 as YNFKEQ. Trimming stripped 4 bases from V and 7 bases from J, with 10 bases between. The CDR3 is 13 amino acids. The CDR3 DNA is TGTGCCAGCAGCCCCGGCAGGGCTGAAAAACTGTTTTTT. Protein product: CASSPGRAEKLFF.

This clone turned up a few times. V and J are TRBV5-1 and TRBJ2-4; possibly TRBD1 for D (6 bases). Trimming took off 2 bases at V and 8 bases at J, with 14 bases between the two ends. Germline V CDR1 and CDR2: SGHRS, YFSETQ. This CDR3 is 14 amino acids long. CDR3 in DNA: TGCGCCAGCAGCTTACAGGGTAGGATCGACATTCAGTACTTC. Residues: CASSLQGRIDIQYF.

The chain carries TRBV4-1 and TRBJ2-2; tentatively, D is TRBD1 (5 bases). Trimming removed 1 base at V and 8 bases at J, with 11 bases between. This CDR3 has 14 residues. Germline CDR1 is MGHRA and CDR2 is YSYEKL. Here the CDR3 reads CASSQAGLGGELFF. CDR3 coding DNA: TGCGCCAGCAGCCAAGCAGGGCTAGGAGGGGAGCTGTTTTTT.

The genes are TRBV5-6 and TRBJ2-5, with D unclear. The V and J ends lost 4 bases and 5 bases respectively, with 9 bases between them. This CDR3 comprises 12 residues. Germline CDR1 is SGHDT and CDR2 is YYEEEE. The CDR3 nucleotides read TGTGCCAGCAGCGCGCATGCGGAGACCCAGTACTTC. Translation: CASSAHAETQYF. Full variable domain (rest looked up from reference TRBV5-6 and TRBJ2-5): DAGVTQSPTHLIKTRGQQVTLRCSPKSGHDTVSWYQQALGQGPQFIFQYYEEEERQRGNFPDRFSGHQFPNYSSELNVNALLLGDSALYLCASSAHAETQYFGPGTRLLVL.

The V call is TRBV29-1, the J call TRBJ2-7; D is possibly TRBD2 (5 bases). This CDR3 region has 13 residues. V shed 6 bases and J shed 6 bases, with 18 bases lying between them. Germline CDR1 is SQVTM and CDR2 is ANQGSEA. The CDR3 nucleotides read TGCAGCGTGACGGCGCGACCACGGGGCGAGCAGTACTTC. Amino acid sequence: CSVTARPRGEQYF.

The chain is built from TRBV6-2 or TRBV6-3 and TRBJ2-7; D remains unclear. V was pared by 2 bases and J by 5 bases, with 4 bases between. Germline V gene data show CDR1 as MNHEY and CDR2 as SVGEGT. This CDR3 comprises 11 residues. CDR3 sequence: CASSYPNEQYF. The CDR3, as DNA: TGTGCCAGCAGTTACCCCAACGAGCAGTACTTC.

This clone occurred a few times. The chain uses TRBV5-1 and TRBJ2-3; D is unresolved. Germline V lookup: CDR1 SGHRS, CDR2 YFSETQ. The CDR3 extends over 16 amino acids. Trimming took 0 bases from V and 0 from J, leaving 11 bases between them. CDR3 residues: CASSLGGGSSTDTQYF. Here the CDR3 DNA reads TGCGCCAGCAGCTTGGGAGGCGGATCTAGCACAGATACGCAGTATTTT.

The rearrangement uses TRBV24-1 and TRBJ1-2; D might be TRBD1 (6 bases). V shed 4 bases and J shed 3 bases, with 11 bases lying between them. This CDR3 has 14 amino acids. CDR1 and CDR2 (germline): KGHDR, SFDVKD. The CDR3 bases are TGTGCCACCAGTGACAAAGGACAGTACTATGGCTACACCTTC. Residues: CATSDKGQYYGYTF.

The J gene is TRBJ1-1, the V gene TRBV15; TRBD1 agrees at 7 bases. V dropped 1 base and J dropped 5; count of bases not matched to a gene: 7. The CDR3 is made up of 15 amino acids. Looked up from germline, CDR1 is LNHNV and CDR2 is YYDKDF (reference sequence). CDR3 coding DNA: TGTGCCACCAGCAGAGTGGAGGGGGCAGGGACTGAAGCTTTCTTT. Translated: CATSRVEGAGTEAFF. Complete variable domain (other parts from reference TRBV15 and TRBJ1-1): DAMVIQNPRYQVTQFGKPVTLSCSQTLNHNVMYWYQQKSSQAPKLLFHYYDKDFNNEADTPDNFQSRRPNTSFCFLDIRSPGLGDTAMYLCATSRVEGAGTEAFFGQGTRLTVV.

The CDR3 loop reads CASSEGQGAPEQFF. CDR3 in DNA: TGTGCCAGCAGTGAAGGACAGGGGGCTCCTGAGCAGTTCTTC. This rearrangement joins TRBV2 to TRBJ2-1; 10 positions agree with TRBD1. The germline CDR1 and CDR2 sequences are SNHLY and FYNNEI. CDR3 length: 14 residues. The J segment lost 9 bases and the V segment lost 1 base, leaving 3 bases of the junction unmatched.

The chain combines TRBV30 with TRBJ1-1; TRBD1 might be the D (5 bases). Germline V gene sequence: CDR1 GTSNPN, CDR2 SVGIG (reference sequence). This CDR3 contains 12 residues. V was clipped by 4 bases and J by 11 bases, with 17 bases between them. CDR3 in DNA: TGTGCCTGGAACTATGGGGCGGGGGAGGCTTTCTTT. Protein sequence: CAWNYGAGEAFF.

CDR3 sequence: CASRDRGYSPLHF. The CDR3 nucleotides read TGTGCCAGCAGGGACAGGGGATACTCACCCCTCCACTTT. The gene calls are TRBV28 and TRBJ1-6; 9 bases are a match to TRBD1. The CDR3 is 13 amino acids. V dropped 6 bases and J dropped 10; count of bases not matched to a gene: 4. Germline lookup yields CDR1 MDHEN and CDR2 SYDVKM. Drawing the rest from reference TRBV28 and TRBJ1-6, the complete variable domain is DVKVTQSSRYLVKRTGEKVFLECVQDMDHENMFWYRQDPGLGLRLIYFSYDVKMKEKGDIPEGYSVSREKKERFSLILESASTNQTSMYLCASRDRGYSPLHFGNGTRLTVT.

This sequence joins TRBV7-8 and TRBJ1-6; 10 bases are a match to TRBD1. This CDR3 has 15 amino acids. V lost 5 bases and J lost 10; bases outside the gene matches: 8. Germline assignment: CDR1 SGHVS and CDR2 FQNEAQ. The CDR3 bases are TGTGCCAGCAGCAGGGACAGGGGAAGCCAGTCACCCCTCCACTTT. Translating gives CASSRDRGSQSPLHF.

This clone was picked up one time. This rearrangement joins TRBV6-6 to TRBJ2-5; 7 bases are a match to TRBD1. The CDR3 covers 15 residues. Germline CDR1 and CDR2: MNHNY and SVGAGI (reference sequence). The ends lost 6 bases at V and 3 bases at J; junction bases unmatched: 10. This CDR3 is CASSLVGDSKETQYF. CDR3 coding DNA: TGTGCCAGCAGCCTTGTTGGGGACAGTAAAGAGACCCAGTACTTC.

V usage is TRBV14 and J usage is TRBJ1-1; 7 nucleotides match TRBD1. Germline values: CDR1 SGHDN, CDR2 FVKESK. The CDR3 sequence is 14 residues long. J lost 4 bases, V lost 4 bases, and 6 bases had no gene match. The CDR3 here is CASSRQGWGTEAFF. The CDR3 DNA sequence: TGTGCCAGCAGCCGACAGGGATGGGGCACTGAAGCTTTCTTT.

V and J are TRBV5-4 and TRBJ1-2, with 9 bases matching TRBD1. This CDR3 is 16 amino acids long. The trim removed 0 bases at V and 7 bases at J, leaving 10 bases unmatched. Germline V gene sequence: CDR1 SGHNT, CDR2 YYREEE (reference sequence). The CDR3 coding sequence is TGTGCCAGCAGCTTGGTCGCCGGGACAGGGAAGATTGGCTACACCTTC. Translating gives CASSLVAGTGKIGYTF.

This clone was seen once. V gene TRBV5-4 combines with J gene TRBJ1-4, with D possibly being TRBD1 (5 bases). The ends were cut back, 10 bases at V and 7 bases at J, with 23 bases in the middle. This CDR3 is built from 15 residues. Looked up from germline, CDR1 is SGHNT and CDR2 is YYREEE (reference sequence). CDR3 protein: CAASRSGGAIEKLFF. The CDR3 nucleotides are TGTGCCGCCAGCAGGTCGGGAGGGGCTATTGAAAAACTGTTTTTT.

The rearrangement joins TRBV7-3 to TRBJ2-7, with D tentatively TRBD1 (6 bases). This CDR3 contains 12 residues. The V gene lost 5 bases and the J gene lost 6 bases, with 11 bases spanning the gap. In germline, CDR1 is SGHTA, CDR2 FQGTGA. This CDR3 reads CASSETGTEQYF. The DNA for the CDR3 is TGTGCCAGCAGCGAAACAGGGACCGAGCAGTACTTC.

This clone is a singleton in its sample. V gene TRBV6-4 combines with J gene TRBJ1-5; possibly TRBD1 for D (6 bases). Trimming removed 4 bases from V and 4 bases from J, with 14 bases in between. The CDR3 has 15 amino acids. Germline V lookup: CDR1 MRHNA, CDR2 SNTAGT. This CDR3 is CASSAEQGLNQPQHF. The CDR3 DNA is TGTGCCAGCAGTGCCGAACAGGGACTAAATCAGCCCCAGCATTTT.

This chain uses TRBV6-2 or TRBV6-3 with TRBJ2-2, with TRBD2 matching 11 bases. Germline V gene sequence: CDR1 MNHEY, CDR2 SVGEGT. Trimming at V came to 6 bases and at J to 5 bases, leaving 5 bases not matched to a gene. The CDR3 consists of 15 residues. The CDR3 DNA is TGTGCCAGCAGCCGCAGGACTAGCGGGACCGGGGAGCTGTTTTTT. This sequence encodes CASSRRTSGTGELFF.

V gene TRBV27 combines with J gene TRBJ2-7, with 7 bases lining up with TRBD1. Germline V gene data show CDR1 as MNHEY and CDR2 as SMNVEV (reference sequence). This CDR3 spans 15 amino acids. The V and J ends lost 10 bases and 3 bases, in that order; junction bases with no gene match: 15. For the CDR3, the DNA is TGTGCCACCAAAATTGCGGACAGGATGAACTACGAGCAGTACTTC. Translation: CATKIADRMNYEQYF.

The chain uses TRBV29-1 and TRBJ1-1, with D hard to call. The CDR3 sequence is 12 residues long. Germline CDR1 and CDR2: SQVTM and ANQGSEA. Deletions cut 6 bases from V and 1 base from J, with 9 bases between. Written as DNA, the CDR3 is TGCAGCGTAGCGGACCAGAACACTGAAGCTTTCTTT. Translation gives CSVADQNTEAFF.